One T cell receptor (beta chain) is described in this entry. This CDR3 is built from 14 residues. Trimming left V 6 bases short and J 0 bases short, with 9 bases between. CDR1 and CDR2 from the germline V gene are LGHDT and YNNKEL (reference sequence). TCRbeta library construction was performed incorporating unique molecular identifiers. TCRdb reanalysed the PCR reads using MiXCR and keeps one entry per CDR3 protein. The table has roughly 590,000 distinct CDR3 sequences, over 15% seen once. This sample is drawn from a study of T-cell reconstitution after alpha-beta-depleted transplantation in children.

The chain is built from TRBV3-1 and TRBJ2-1, with D possibly called TRBD1 or TRBD2 (5 bases each). The sequence was collected from a human donor who donated a stem cell graft to a child with acute myeloid leukemia. The input for sequencing was PBMCs from the stem cell graft donor, taken from the stem cell graft. CDR3 DNA sequence: TGTGCCAGCAGAGGGGAGCCCTCCTACAATGAGCAGTTCTTC. The encoded protein is CASRGEPSYNEQFF.